A single TCR beta chain is shown here with its context. The data were obtained in a study of blood T cell repertoires in COVID-19. Study details: The cDNA or gDNA used as material had been derived from T cells, B-cell-depleted T cells, or PBMCs.

Authors' processing steps: Estimation of nucleated cell counts relied on the amplification of reference gene primers. Measured with immunoSEQ multiplex PCR; TCRdb has only the in-frame clones, and not every one. V and J calls and clone size come straight from that table; D and trimming were deduced from the DNA. The profile shows more than 300,000 clones, nearly 90% of them singletons. Germline assignment: CDR1 MNHEY and CDR2 SMNVEV (reference sequence). There are 15 residues in the CDR3. V lost 4 bases to trimming and J lost 2 bases, with 13 bases between them. The chain combines TRBV27 with TRBJ2-3; maybe TRBD1 (5 bases). Sequenced: peripheral blood. This sequence originates from a woman aged 40-49 years with COVID-19, enrolled during active disease. The CDR3 nucleotides are TGTGCCAGCAGTTACCCTACAGGAATCACAGATACGCAGTATTTT. It yields the protein CASSYPTGITDTQYF.